The present entry profiles one TCR beta chain with its context. This sample is part of a study of control samples from healthy donors and cancer patients. CDR3 length: 16 amino acids. V dropped 6 bases and J dropped 2; count of bases not matched to a gene: 10. The germline V gene encodes CDR1 SEHNR and CDR2 FQNEAQ (reference sequence). Profiled with immunoSEQ multiplex PCR; TCRdb holds only in-frame clones, not every one. The sample lists approximately 170,000 clones, about 93% occurring once. V usage is TRBV7-9 and J usage is TRBJ1-2; TRBD1 agrees at 9 bases. The receptor's source is a woman aged 55-69 years in good health. Sequenced material: blood. The CDR3 sequence is CASRQGNRGPNYGYTF. The DNA for the CDR3 is TGTGCCAGCAGACAGGGCAACAGGGGGCCAAACTATGGCTACACCTTC.